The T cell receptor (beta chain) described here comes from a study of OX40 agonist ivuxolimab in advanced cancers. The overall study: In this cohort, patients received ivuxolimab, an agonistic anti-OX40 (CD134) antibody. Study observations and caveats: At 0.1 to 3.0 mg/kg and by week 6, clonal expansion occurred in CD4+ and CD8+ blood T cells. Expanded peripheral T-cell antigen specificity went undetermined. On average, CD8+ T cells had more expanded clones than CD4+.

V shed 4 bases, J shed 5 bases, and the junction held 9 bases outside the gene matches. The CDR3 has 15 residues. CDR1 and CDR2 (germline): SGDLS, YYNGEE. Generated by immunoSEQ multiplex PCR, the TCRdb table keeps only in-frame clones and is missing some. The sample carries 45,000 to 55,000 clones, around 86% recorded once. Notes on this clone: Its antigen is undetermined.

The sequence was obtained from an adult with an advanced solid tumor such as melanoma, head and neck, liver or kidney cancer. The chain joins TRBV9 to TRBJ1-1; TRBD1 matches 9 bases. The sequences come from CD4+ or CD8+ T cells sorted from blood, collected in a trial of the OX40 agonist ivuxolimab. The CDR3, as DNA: TGTGCCAGCAGCCCCGGGACAGGGATAGGAACTGAAGCTTTCTTT. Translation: CASSPGTGIGTEAFF.